The rows below give T cell receptor beta chains drawn from one sample of a study of blood T cell repertoires in COVID-19. Sequenced by immunoSEQ multiplex PCR; TCRdb stores in-frame clones only, minus some. Seen here are about 54,000 clones, roughly 89% observed once, and the top ten hold roughly 3.6%. Sequenced material: peripheral blood. The origin of the receptors is a middle-aged man with COVID-19, enrolled during active disease. Both conserved end residues are part of each CDR3. Fields, in order: D gene, clone size, CDR3 length, J gene, V gene, CDR3 DNA, CDR3 protein. The D gene is left open where the match is weak. Where a row states a size, it is once, few, many or the class of an expanded clone; other rows omit it.

- | once | 16 | TRBJ1-2 | TRBV5-6 | TGTGCCAGCAGCTTTTACGGGTCTAACCTTAACTATGGCTACACCTTC | CASSFYGSNLNYGYTF
- | - | 16 | TRBJ2-2 | TRBV10-3 | TGTGCCATCAGTGAAGGGGTTTCGGCGAACACCGGGGAGCTGTTTTTT | CAISEGVSANTGELFF
- | - | 14 | TRBJ1-6 | TRBV2 | TGTGCCAGCAGTGATGGAGGCGGCCTGGGGTCCCTCCACTTT | CASSDGGGLGSLHF
- | - | 14 | TRBJ1-3 | TRBV4-2 | TGTGCGAGCGGGCGGGGGGACTCTGGAAACACCATATATTTT | CASGRGDSGNTIYF
TRBD1 | - | 17 | TRBJ2-5 | TRBV11-3 | TGTGCCAGCAGCCCTTGGGACAGAATGAAACGATGGGAGACCCAGTACTTC | CASSPWDRMKRWETQYF
TRBD1 | - | 13 | TRBJ1-6 | TRBV27 | TGTGCCACCAACAGGGGGCAAAATTCACCCCTCCACTTT | CATNRGQNSPLHF
- | - | 17 | TRBJ2-5 | TRBV28 | TGTGCCAGCAGCTGGACGGGATCAATCACAGAGCAAGAGACCCAGTACTTC | CASSWTGSITEQETQYF
TRBD1 | - | 16 | TRBJ1-6 | TRBV7-9 | TGTGCCAGCAGCTTAGCCCAGGGACAGCGAAATTCACCCCTCCACTTT | CASSLAQGQRNSPLHF
TRBD2 | - | 15 | TRBJ2-5 | TRBV11-3 | TGTGCCAGCAATGCAGGACTAGCGGGGGAAGAGACCCAGTACTTC | CASNAGLAGEETQYF
- | - | 12 | TRBJ1-6 | TRBV19 | TGTGCCAGCTCTACTCCTAATTCACCCCTCCACTTT | CASSTPNSPLHF
- | - | 16 | TRBJ2-5 | TRBV28 | TGTGCCAGCAGGTCCTTCGGTGGGACTGCCGAAGAGACCCAGTACTTC | CASRSFGGTAEETQYF
- | - | 15 | TRBJ2-5 | TRBV19 | TGTGCCAGTAGTATAAGGGGGGGGATCCAAGAGACCCAGTACTTC | CASSIRGGIQETQYF
TRBD1 | - | 14 | TRBJ1-1 | TRBV7-9 | TGTGCCAGCAGCTCCAGACAGGGGACCACTGAAGCTTTCTTT | CASSSRQGTTEAFF
TRBD2 | - | 16 | TRBJ2-7 | TRBV5-5 | TGTGCCAGCAGCTTGGTGGGACTAGCCGCCTCCTACGAGCAGTACTTC | CASSLVGLAASYEQYF
- | - | 13 | TRBJ1-1 | TRBV15 | TGTGCCACCAGCAGAGAAGGAAGGAGAGAGGCTTTCTTT | CATSREGRREAFF
TRBD2 | - | 17 | TRBJ2-3 | TRBV4-1 | TGCGCCAGCAGCCAAGGGGCTAGCGGGGGCAGCACAGATACGCAGTATTTT | CASSQGASGGSTDTQYF
TRBD2 | - | 14 | TRBJ2-3 | TRBV6-5 | TGTGCCAGCAGGGTGCGGGGGGGAACAGATACGCAGTATTTT | CASRVRGGTDTQYF
TRBD1 | - | 14 | TRBJ1-1 | TRBV5-4 | TGTGCCAGCAGCGAGGGGACAGGGTCCGCTGAAGCTTTCTTT | CASSEGTGSAEAFF
TRBD1 | - | 14 | TRBJ2-7 | TRBV7-9 | TGTGCCAGCAGCTTAAGGGACAGGGGTAACGAGCAGTACTTC | CASSLRDRGNEQYF
- | - | 12 | TRBJ1-1 | TRBV7-3 | TGTGCCAGCAGTCCGGGAGGCCGTGAAGCTTTCTTT | CASSPGGREAFF
- | - | 15 | TRBJ2-7 | TRBV7-9 | TGTGCCAGCAGCTTAGAGTCTATCCTCCCCTACGAGCAGTACTTC | CASSLESILPYEQYF
TRBD2 | few | 18 | TRBJ2-1 | TRBV7-7 | TGTGCCAGCAGCTTATCGGAGACTAGCGTCGGCTCCTACAATGAGCAGTTCTTC | CASSLSETSVGSYNEQFF
- | - | 14 | TRBJ1-5 | TRBV5-8 | TGTGCCAGCACCCCCCCACGAGGCAATCAGCCCCAGCATTTT | CASTPPRGNQPQHF
TRBD2 | - | 16 | TRBJ2-3 | TRBV25-1 | TGTGCCAGCAGTGAATGGAGCGGGGGGGCCGAAGATACGCAGTATTTT | CASSEWSGGAEDTQYF
- | - | 16 | TRBJ1-2 | TRBV3-1/TRBV3-2 | TGTGCCAGCAGCCAAGCTCGGGATCCCTTCCTCTATGGCTACACCTTC | CASSQARDPFLYGYTF
TRBD2 | once | 16 | TRBJ2-3 | TRBV30 | TGTGCCTGGAGTGGACTAGCGGGAGAATCCGGAGATACGCAGTATTTT | CAWSGLAGESGDTQYF
TRBD1 | - | 15 | TRBJ1-5 | TRBV3-1/TRBV3-2 | TGTGCCAGCAGCCTGCAGGGACAGGCGGGACAGCCCCAGCATTTT | CASSLQGQAGQPQHF
- | few | 11 | TRBJ2-7 | TRBV6-2/TRBV6-3 | TGTGCCAGCAGTTACAAGCACGAGCAGTACTTC | CASSYKHEQYF
- | once | 13 | TRBJ2-3 | TRBV11-3 | TGTGCCAGCAGCTACAGGGACCCAGATACGCAGTATTTT | CASSYRDPDTQYF
- | - | 13 | TRBJ1-6 | TRBV13 | TGTGCCAGCAGCTCCTCGCTCCAGTCTTCCCTCCACTTT | CASSSSLQSSLHF
- | - | 18 | TRBJ2-7 | TRBV19 | TGTGCCAGTAGTATAGGGCCGGGTGCGGGACAGCACCCCTACGAGCAGTACTTC | CASSIGPGAGQHPYEQYF
- | - | 15 | TRBJ1-5 | TRBV2 | TGTGCCAGCAGTGAGTCCCGGGGGGAAAATCAGCCCCAGCATTTT | CASSESRGENQPQHF
- | - | 10 | TRBJ1-2 | TRBV24-1 | TGTGCCACCACCTCCTATGGCTACACCTTC | CATTSYGYTF
- | - | 17 | TRBJ2-1 | TRBV28 | TGTGCCAGCAGAACCGGGGTGGGACTTGGCTCCTACAATGAGCAGTTCTTC | CASRTGVGLGSYNEQFF
- | - | 16 | TRBJ1-6 | TRBV30 | TGTGCCTGGAGTATGTCGGGAGGGCCGAGGAATTCACCCCTCCACTTT | CAWSMSGGPRNSPLHF
- | - | 15 | TRBJ1-4 | TRBV19 | TGTGCCAGTAGTTCCTCAGGGAGGGTGGTTGAAAAACTGTTTTTT | CASSSSGRVVEKLFF